This passage covers 10 T cell receptor beta chains from one sample sequenced in a study of blood T cells in healthy people across ages. A J-beta primer mix and a sample-barcoded 5' primer were used in a second PCR of about 6 to 12 cycles. TCRdb used MiXCR to reprocess the 5' RACE reads, holding one entry per CDR3 protein. The repertoire holds roughly 1,500,000 distinct CDR3 sequences, 34% seen once, with approximately 11% in the top ten. The specimen sequenced was blood. Receptors originate from a woman in her thirties in good health.

There are a few counts of this clonotype. J is TRBJ2-7 and V is TRBV14; no reliable D call. This CDR3 is built from 14 residues. Per the germline V gene, CDR1 is SGHDN and CDR2 is FVKESK. Trimming shortened V by 1 base and J by 2 bases, and 9 bases separated the two germline ends. The CDR3 sequence: CASSQGYSTYEQYF. In nucleotides, the CDR3 is TGTGCCAGCAGCCAAGGATACTCGACCTACGAGCAGTACTTC.

This clonotype was counted at least ten times. The chain recombines TRBV15 with TRBJ2-7, with TRBD1 matching 8 bases. The germline CDR1 and CDR2 sequences are LNHNV and YYDKDF (reference sequence). J gave up 0 bases and V 0 bases, and 1 base lay outside the gene matches. The CDR3 has 15 amino acids. The CDR3 loop reads CATSRDTGGSYEQYF. The CDR3 nucleotides are TGTGCCACCAGCAGAGATACAGGGGGCTCCTACGAGCAGTACTTC. Full variable domain (remainder filled in from reference TRBV15 and TRBJ2-7): DAMVIQNPRYQVTQFGKPVTLSCSQTLNHNVMYWYQQKSSQAPKLLFHYYDKDFNNEADTPDNFQSRRPNTSFCFLDIRSPGLGDTAMYLCATSRDTGGSYEQYFGPGTRLTVT.

This clonotype came up a few times. The V and J genes are TRBV5-5 and TRBJ2-7; 10 bases align to TRBD1. This CDR3 spans 15 amino acids. V was pared by 5 bases and J by 3 bases, with 8 bases of the junction left unmatched. Germline V gives CDR1 SGHKS, CDR2 YYEKEE (reference sequence). The CDR3 DNA reads as TGTGCCAGCAGTTCGACAGGGGGCGGTTTCTACGAGCAGTACTTC. Translation gives CASSSTGGGFYEQYF.

Only a few counts were recorded for this clonotype. J is TRBJ2-7 and V is TRBV7-3; D call uncertain. Deletions cut 2 bases from V and 6 bases from J, with 8 bases between. CDR1 and CDR2 (germline): SGHTA, FQGTGA. This CDR3 spans 12 amino acids. The CDR3 loop reads CASSLGYFEQYF. Written as DNA, the CDR3 is TGTGCCAGCAGCTTAGGTTACTTCGAGCAGTACTTC.

This clonotype has a count of ten or more. The V gene is TRBV20-1, the J gene TRBJ2-7; D is perhaps TRBD1 (5 bases). This CDR3 has 13 residues. Germline V gene data show CDR1 as DFQATT and CDR2 as SNEGSKA (reference sequence). The V and J ends lost 5 bases and 0 bases respectively, with 11 bases between them. The CDR3 region has the DNA TGCAGTGCTCCAAAGACAGACTCCTACGAGCAGTACTTC. This encodes CSAPKTDSYEQYF.

A word on this clonotype: A much larger clonotype is one base distant, so this may be a read error. This chain connects TRBV13 to TRBJ2-1; D gene unclear. The J call may be incorrect, as the DNA end agrees better with TRBJ2-7. There are 16 residues in the CDR3. Germline CDR1 reads PRHDT; CDR2 reads FYEKMQ (reference sequence). CDR3 nucleotide sequence: TGTGCCAGCAGCTTAGGCAAGGCCGGCAGGCGTAACGAGCAGTACTTC. Amino acids: CASSLGKAGRRNEQYF.

V and J are TRBV7-6 and TRBJ1-1; D is uncertain. CDR1 is SGHVS, CDR2 FNYEAQ, per germline. V was cut by 5 bases and J by 4 bases, with 17 bases left in between. CDR3 length equals 15 residues. CDR3: CASSPRTAAGTEAFF. The CDR3 nucleotides are TGTGCCAGCAGCCCTAGGACGGCGGCGGGCACTGAAGCTTTCTTT.

The CDR3 DNA sequence: TGCGCCAGCAGCTTCCCCCTAGCGGGAGTTAGCGATGAGCAGTTCTTC. Protein product: CASSFPLAGVSDEQFF. The rearrangement links TRBV5-1 to TRBJ2-1; 10 nucleotides agree with TRBD2. The J segment lost 8 bases and the V segment lost 2 bases, leaving 10 bases of the junction unmatched. This CDR3 spans 16 amino acids. Germline values: CDR1 SGHRS, CDR2 YFSETQ.

V and J are TRBV7-6 and TRBJ2-7; 9 bases agree with TRBD1. V shed 5 bases, J shed 5 bases, and the junction held 7 bases outside the gene matches. The CDR3 totals 14 residues. Germline CDR1 and CDR2: SGHVS and FNYEAQ. The DNA for the CDR3 is TGTGCCAGCAGCACCGGGACAGGGTCCCACGAGCAGTACTTC. Translating gives CASSTGTGSHEQYF.

Concerning this clonotype: With a much larger clone just one base away, this may be a read error. The chain joins TRBV20-1 to TRBJ2-1, with D unresolved. The DNA end favors TRBJ2-7, so the J call may be wrong. The CDR3 is 13 residues long. CDR1 DFQATT and CDR2 SNEGSKA come from the germline V gene (reference sequence). CDR3 amino acids: CSARPSSYNEQYF. In DNA form, the CDR3 reads TGCAGTGCTCGCCCGAGCTCCTACAATGAGCAGTACTTC.